Below, one T cell receptor beta chain is given with its context. The CDR3 sequence is 15 residues long. CDR1 and CDR2 (germline): SGHRS, YFSETQ. Trimming stripped 3 bases from V and 4 bases from J, with 16 bases between. This sample stems from a study of blood T cell repertoires in COVID-19. Study-level background: The origin of the acute and convalescent COVID-19 samples was the United States, Italy and Spain.

Original analysis: How many nucleated cells were present was estimated from reference gene primer amplification. Repertoires were generated with immunoSEQ multiplex PCR, while TCRdb's copy carries only in-frame clones and drops some. That table furnishes V, J and clone size, whereas the DNA furnished D and trimming. The data hold about 250,000 clones, with 70% to 90% observed a single time. The chain combines TRBV5-1 with TRBJ1-2, with D possibly being TRBD1 (6 bases). This sequence was found in a man aged 18 to 35 with active or convalescent COVID-19. Sample: peripheral blood. The CDR3 loop is CASSWLEGELYGYTF. The DNA of the CDR3 is TGCGCCAGCAGCTGGCTTGAGGGGGAACTCTATGGCTACACCTTC.